Listed below are T cell receptor beta chains from one sample, sequenced in a study of T cells in Graves' hyperthyroidism and ophthalmopathy. Each CDR3 protein is one row after TCRdb ran MiXCR on the multiplex PCR reads. The sample gives about 360,000 distinct CDR3 sequences, under 15% of which show up once; around a tenth is in the top ten. The sample consisted of blood. All receptors derive from a woman between 18 and 29 years old with Graves' hyperthyroidism. The CDR3 runs from the conserved cysteine through the conserved F or W. The D gene is left open where the match is weak. Clone size is not always given. Where it is, it says once, few, many or a class for expanded clones.

d_call	v_call	j_call	clone_size	cdr3_aa	cdr3_nt
.	TRBV7-2	TRBJ2-1	many	CASSQLDPSSYNEQFF	TGTGCCAGCAGCCAACTCGATCCCAGCTCCTACAATGAGCAGTTCTTC
.	TRBV6-6	TRBJ2-3	many	CASSYALNKDTQYF	TGTGCCAGCAGTTACGCACTAAACAAAGATACGCAGTATTTT
.	TRBV10-2	TRBJ2-3	.	CASSVLGIPTDTQYF	TGCGCCAGCAGTGTTCTAGGGATACCGACAGATACGCAGTATTTT
TRBD1	TRBV16	TRBJ1-5	few	CASRGGRARQPQHF	TGTGCCAGCAGAGGGGGCAGGGCACGACAGCCCCAGCATTTT
.	TRBV12-3/TRBV12-4	TRBJ2-2	few	CASSLRRGQGGELFF	TGTGCCAGCAGTTTAAGGCGGGGTCAGGGCGGGGAGCTGTTTTTT
.	TRBV19	TRBJ2-6	.	CASSPGPHSGANVLTF	TGTGCCAGTAGTCCCGGACCGCACTCTGGGGCCAACGTCCTGACTTTC
.	TRBV19	TRBJ1-2	.	CASSMAVSYGYTF	TGTGCCAGTAGTATGGCCGTTTCCTATGGCTACACCTTC
.	TRBV28	TRBJ1-2	many	CASGWGDNYGYTF	TGTGCCAGCGGCTGGGGAGACAACTATGGCTACACCTTC
TRBD1	TRBV7-2	TRBJ1-2	many	CASSQADRAYGYTF	TGTGCCAGCAGCCAGGCGGACAGGGCCTATGGCTACACCTTC
TRBD1	TRBV19	TRBJ1-2	few	CASTGTGRWANYGYTF	TGTGCCAGTACCGGGACAGGGAGGTGGGCTAACTATGGCTACACCTTC
.	TRBV2	TRBJ2-2	many	CASNDLPGVGTGELFF	TGTGCCAGCAACGACCTCCCGGGAGTCGGGACCGGGGAGCTGTTTTTT
.	TRBV20-1	TRBJ1-2	many	CSASRTDTF	TGCAGTGCTAGCAGGACGGACACCTTC
TRBD1	TRBV24-1	TRBJ1-1	.	CATREQGRTEAFF	TGTGCCACCAGAGAACAGGGGCGGACTGAAGCTTTCTTT
.	TRBV7-9	TRBJ1-1	few	CASSFSQGWGEAFF	TGTGCCAGCAGCTTTTCACAGGGATGGGGTGAAGCTTTCTTT
.	TRBV7-2	TRBJ2-2	many	CASSLALGGGELFF	TGTGCCAGCAGCCTAGCCTTGGGTGGCGGGGAGCTGTTTTTT
.	TRBV19	TRBJ1-5	few	CASSMMGGTQPQHF	TGTGCCAGTAGTATGATGGGGGGAACTCAGCCCCAGCATTTT
.	TRBV28	TRBJ2-5	many	CASRPTRYQETQYF	TGTGCCAGCCGACCCACGAGGTACCAAGAGACCCAGTACTTC
.	TRBV6-1	TRBJ2-7	many	CASSYGHPYEQYF	TGTGCCAGCAGTTACGGCCACCCCTACGAGCAGTACTTC
.	TRBV6-2/TRBV6-3	TRBJ2-2	.	CASRSDGQGRTGELFF	TGTGCCAGCAGGTCCGATGGGCAGGGTCGAACCGGGGAGCTGTTTTTT
.	TRBV3-1	TRBJ1-4	many	CASSQTTAPEKLFF	TGTGCCAGCAGCCAAACGACAGCACCAGAAAAACTGTTTTTT
.	TRBV6-1	TRBJ2-7	once	CASRILSSSSYNEQYF	TGTGCCAGCAGGATACTAAGCAGCAGCTCCTACAATGAGCAGTACTTC
.	TRBV7-9	TRBJ1-1	many	CASSEQGPEDTEAFF	TGTGCCAGCAGCGAGCAGGGGCCGGAGGACACTGAAGCTTTCTTT
TRBD1	TRBV6-1	TRBJ1-4	many	CASSSGQGNEKLFF	TGTGCCAGCAGTTCGGGACAGGGGAATGAAAAACTGTTTTTT
.	TRBV6-2/TRBV6-3	TRBJ1-2	.	CASSSSYGYYGYTF	TGTGCCAGCAGTTCGTCATACGGATACTATGGCTACACCTTC
TRBD2	TRBV2	TRBJ2-3	.	CASSAAITTSGGGTDTQYF	TGTGCCAGCAGCGCCGCGATAACGACTAGCGGGGGGGGCACAGATACGCAGTATTTT
.	TRBV28	TRBJ2-2	many	CASSPRAAGELFF	TGTGCCAGCAGTCCAAGAGCAGCCGGGGAGCTGTTTTTT
.	TRBV9	TRBJ2-3	many	CASSVAGPEDTQYF	TGTGCCAGCAGCGTAGCGGGGCCTGAAGATACGCAGTATTTT
.	TRBV6-1	TRBJ2-5	many	CASSVAELQETQYF	TGTGCCAGCAGTGTTGCGGAGCTTCAAGAGACCCAGTACTTC
.	TRBV2	TRBJ1-4	.	CASSKRTGARLMKNCFF	.
TRBD1	TRBV18	TRBJ1-2	many	CASSPPDRGLSGYTF	TGTGCCAGCTCACCGCCGGACAGGGGGCTATCTGGCTACACCTTC
TRBD1	TRBV6-2/TRBV6-3	TRBJ1-1	many	CASIFRDRSFEAFF	TGTGCCAGCATTTTCCGGGACAGATCTTTTGAAGCTTTCTTT
.	TRBV28	TRBJ2-2	many	CASSSTGLTNTGELFF	TGTGCCAGCAGTTCGACAGGTCTAACGAACACCGGGGAGCTGTTTTTT
.	TRBV4-1	TRBJ1-3	.	CASSPPGTASGNTIYF	TGCGCCAGCAGCCCCCCCGGGACGGCCTCTGGAAACACCATATATTTT
.	TRBV28	TRBJ1-2	many	CASSLVGKGYTF	TGTGCCAGCAGTTTAGTCGGGAAAGGCTACACCTTC
.	TRBV7-6	TRBJ1-3	.	CASSLVLSASTGNTIYF	TGTGCCAGCAGCTTAGTACTTTCGGCTTCCACTGGAAACACCATATATTTT
.	TRBV6-1	TRBJ2-7	many	CASSEDLYEGYEQYF	TGTGCCAGCAGTGAAGATTTGTATGAGGGGTACGAGCAGTACTTC
.	TRBV28	TRBJ2-1	few	CASERINEQFF	TGTGCCAGCGAAAGGATAAATGAGCAGTTCTTC
TRBD1	TRBV28	TRBJ2-7	many	CASSVRTGTYEQYF	TGTGCCAGCAGTGTCCGGACAGGGACCTACGAGCAGTACTTC
.	TRBV19	TRBJ1-5	.	CASSWNGNQPQHF	TGTGCCAGTAGTTGGAACGGCAATCAGCCCCAGCATTTT
.	TRBV2	TRBJ1-5	many	CASSEGGAGNQPQHF	TGTGCCAGCAGTGAAGGGGGCGCCGGCAATCAGCCCCAGCATTTT
TRBD1	TRBV28	TRBJ2-5	many	CASSYEDRGHQETQYF	TGTGCCAGCAGTTACGAGGACAGGGGACACCAAGAGACCCAGTACTTC
.	TRBV5-1	TRBJ2-7	many	CASSLGGLSYEQYF	TGCGCCAGCAGCTTGGGGGGCCTTTCCTACGAGCAGTACTTC
.	TRBV6-2/TRBV6-3	TRBJ1-1	many	CASSPGGRVNTEAFF	TGTGCCAGCAGTCCGGGTGGCAGGGTGAACACTGAAGCTTTCTTT
TRBD1	TRBV6-1	TRBJ1-6	.	CASSDSGTGGSSPLHF	TGTGCCAGCAGTGACTCCGGGACAGGGGGCAGTTCACCCCTCCACTTT
.	TRBV18	TRBJ1-5	.	CASSSGRSNQPQHF	TGTGCCAGCTCCAGTGGTAGGAGCAATCAGCCCCAGCATTTT
TRBD1	TRBV12-3/TRBV12-4	TRBJ1-4	many	CASSPTGPNEKLFF	TGTGCCAGCAGCCCGACAGGGCCCAATGAAAAACTGTTTTTT
.	TRBV4-1	TRBJ1-1	few	CASSQTAGAFF	TGCGCCAGCAGCCAGACGGCGGGAGCTTTCTTT
TRBD1	TRBV15	TRBJ2-3	few	CATSRDPRGLGGTDTQYF	TGTGCCACCAGCAGAGATCCGAGGGGGCTGGGAGGCACAGATACGCAGTATTTT
.	TRBV2	TRBJ1-2	.	CASTMEGGHTF	TGTGCCAGCACCATGGAGGGCGGCCACACCTTC
TRBD2	TRBV5-1	TRBJ2-1	.	CASSSGTGGWEQFF	TGCGCCAGCAGTTCCGGGACCGGGGGGTGGGAGCAGTTCTTC
.	TRBV3-2	TRBJ1-2	.	CASSQKRYFRWGADGYTF	TGTGCCAGCAGTCAAAAGCGGTACTTCAGGTGGGGGGCTGATGGCTACACCTTC
TRBD2	TRBV20-1	TRBJ2-3	many	CSAQLAGGENTQYF	TGCAGTGCTCAACTAGCGGGAGGTGAAAATACGCAGTATTTT
.	TRBV24-1	TRBJ1-5	many	CATSGEQGPQHF	TGTGCCACCAGTGGGGAACAGGGTCCCCAGCATTTT
.	TRBV27	TRBJ2-5	few	CASSLIGRGKTQYF	TGTGCCAGCAGTTTAATCGGACGGGGAAAGACCCAGTACTTC
TRBD2	TRBV5-1	TRBJ2-3	many	CASSSVTSGSTDTQYF	TGCGCCAGCAGCTCGGTTACTAGCGGAAGCACAGATACGCAGTATTTT